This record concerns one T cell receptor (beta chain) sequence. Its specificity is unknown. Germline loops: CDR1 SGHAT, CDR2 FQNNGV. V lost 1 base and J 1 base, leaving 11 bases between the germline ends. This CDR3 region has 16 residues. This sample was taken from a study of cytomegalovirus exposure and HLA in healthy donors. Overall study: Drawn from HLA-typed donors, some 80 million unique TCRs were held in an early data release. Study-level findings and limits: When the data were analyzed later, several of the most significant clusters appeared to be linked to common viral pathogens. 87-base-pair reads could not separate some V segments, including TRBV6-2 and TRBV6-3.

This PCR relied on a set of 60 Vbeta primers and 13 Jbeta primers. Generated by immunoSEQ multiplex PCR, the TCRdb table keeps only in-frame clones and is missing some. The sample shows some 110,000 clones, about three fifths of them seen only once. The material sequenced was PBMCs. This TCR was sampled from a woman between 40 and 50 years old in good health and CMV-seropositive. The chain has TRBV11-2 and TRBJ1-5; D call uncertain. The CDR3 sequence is CASSLGRAGSNQPQHF. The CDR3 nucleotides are TGTGCCAGCAGCTTAGGGCGGGCAGGCAGCAATCAGCCCCAGCATTTT.